One T cell receptor (beta chain) is described in this entry. The sample originates from a study of T-cell memory formation after mild COVID-19. The CDR3 is made up of 13 amino acids. The ends were cut back, 2 bases at V and 9 bases at J, with 11 bases in the middle. Germline V CDR1 and CDR2: LNHDA, SQIVND (reference sequence). MiXCR, applied by TCRdb to the 5' RACE reads, yields one record per CDR3 protein. The sample lists about 340,000 distinct CDR3 sequences; roughly 15% were seen once. The clonotype originates from a man younger than 30 who had mild COVID-19 (a few samples of this study predate the infection). Cell type and time point are not known. The source material was PBMCs or a T cell subset sorted from them (not recorded which). The chain uses TRBV19 and TRBJ2-1; D perhaps matches TRBD1 (6 bases). CDR3 in DNA: TGTGCCAGTAGTATACGGGTGGACAGTGAGCAGTTCTTC. This sequence encodes CASSIRVDSEQFF.